One and the same sample provided the 15 T cell receptor beta chains below, sequenced in a study of T-cell memory formation after mild COVID-19. TCRdb redid the calling of the 5' RACE reads with MiXCR, one entry per CDR3 protein. Of hundreds of thousands of distinct CDR3 sequences detected, 20% to 25% appear once; the ten largest clones hold under 15%. Input material: PBMCs or a T cell subset sorted from them (not recorded which). These receptors came from an adult woman who had mild COVID-19 (a few samples of this study predate the infection). Cell type and time point are not known.

This clonotype was found a few times. This chain connects TRBV5-1 to TRBJ2-7, with D possibly matching TRBD1 (6 bases). The CDR3 totals 13 residues. Germline lookup yields CDR1 SGHRS and CDR2 YFSETQ. Trimming cost V 4 bases and J 2 bases, with 10 bases left between them. The CDR3 nucleotides are TGCGCCAGCAGCAACAGGGTGACCTACGAGCAGTACTTC. It encodes CASSNRVTYEQYF.

Only a few counts were recorded for this clonotype. The chain is built from TRBV5-1 and TRBJ1-2; TRBD1 might be the D (6 bases). The CDR3 consists of 15 residues. The ends were cut back, 0 bases at V and 2 bases at J, with 11 bases in the middle. The germline V gene encodes CDR1 SGHRS and CDR2 YFSETQ. The CDR3 DNA reads TGCGCCAGCAGCTTGGGGTCCAGGGGAAACTATGGCTACACCTTC. Protein sequence: CASSLGSRGNYGYTF.

This clonotype came up a few times. The V and J genes are TRBV7-8 and TRBJ2-1; D tentatively fits TRBD1 or TRBD2 (7 bases each). The V gene lost 1 base and the J gene lost 4 bases, with 14 bases spanning the gap. Germline V gene data show CDR1 as SGHVS and CDR2 as FQNEAQ. The CDR3 sequence is 16 residues long. This chain's CDR3 is CASSLEGASGYNEQFF. The DNA for the CDR3 is TGTGCCAGCAGCTTAGAGGGGGCTAGCGGTTACAATGAGCAGTTCTTC.

The chain has TRBV20-1 and TRBJ2-3; a weak D match, TRBD2 (7 bases). Germline CDR1 and CDR2: DFQATT and SNEGSKA (reference sequence). The CDR3 is 16 residues long. The V gene lost 1 base and the J gene lost 0 bases, with 14 bases spanning the gap. The CDR3 DNA follows: TGCAGTGCTAGAGGGGGGGGGCTCTCAAGCACAGATACGCAGTATTTT. Protein: CSARGGGLSSTDTQYF.

The chain uses TRBV7-8 and TRBJ2-7, with D tentatively TRBD2 (6 bases). Per germline, CDR1 SGHVS and CDR2 FQNEAQ. The CDR3 runs 12 residues. Trimming removed 5 bases at V and 6 bases at J, with 11 bases between. The CDR3 DNA is TGTGCCAGCAGCGCCCGGGGGTTCGAGCAGTACTTC. It encodes CASSARGFEQYF.

This clonotype was seen a few times. The rearrangement joins TRBV6-2 or TRBV6-3 to TRBJ2-7; 7 nucleotides line up with TRBD1. The CDR3 is made up of 15 amino acids. Germline V gives CDR1 MNHEY, CDR2 SVGEGT. The J segment lost 1 base and the V segment lost 4 bases, leaving 7 bases of the junction unmatched. The chain's CDR3 is CASSSRDSYSYEQYF. DNA for the CDR3: TGTGCCAGCAGTTCCCGGGACAGCTATTCCTACGAGCAGTACTTC.

Only a few counts were recorded for this clonotype. The chain uses TRBV11-2 and TRBJ2-6, with D perhaps being TRBD1 or TRBD2 (6 bases each). CDR3 length: 17 residues. Germline CDR1 SGHAT, CDR2 FQNNGV. V was trimmed by 6 bases and J by 4 bases, leaving 19 bases between them. In DNA form, the CDR3 reads TGTGCCAGCAGACCGCGGGACACTGTTTCAGGGGCCAACGTCCTGACTTTC. This translates into CASRPRDTVSGANVLTF.

This clonotype turned up a few times. The V call is TRBV5-4, the J call TRBJ2-1; TRBD1 matches at 7 bases. V dropped 0 bases and J dropped 6; count of bases not matched to a gene: 6. Germline V gene sequence: CDR1 SGHNT, CDR2 YYREEE (reference sequence). The CDR3 has 15 amino acids. CDR3 DNA: TGTGCCAGCAGCTTGGGACCCACAGGGGCCAATGAGCAGTTCTTC. It is translated as CASSLGPTGANEQFF.

The genes are TRBV6-5 and TRBJ2-5, with 8 nucleotides matching TRBD2. This CDR3 region has 15 residues. V trimming: 5 bases; J trimming: 5 bases; junction bases outside the gene matches: 10. CDR1 MNHEY and CDR2 SVGAGI come from the germline V gene. CDR3 protein: CASSPLERGIETQYF. CDR3 DNA: TGTGCCAGCAGTCCCCTGGAGCGGGGGATCGAGACCCAGTACTTC.

The chain couples TRBV12-3 or TRBV12-4 to TRBJ1-5; the D gene is possibly TRBD1 (5 bases). Trimming took 1 base from V and 0 from J, leaving 10 bases between them. This CDR3 contains 16 residues. This chain's CDR3 is CASSLGGRVSNQPQHF. The CDR3 DNA is TGTGCCAGCAGTTTAGGTGGCAGGGTTAGCAATCAGCCCCAGCATTTT.

This clonotype was detected only a few times. The CDR3 is CASSYSVDTQYF. CDR3 sequence (DNA): TGTGCCAGCAGTTACTCTGTAGATACGCAGTATTTT. V and J are TRBV6-6 and TRBJ2-3; D is undetermined. Trimming took 0 bases from V and 5 from J, leaving 3 bases between them. Germline V gene sequence: CDR1 MNHNY, CDR2 SVGAGI (reference sequence). The CDR3 contains 12 residues.

This clonotype came up a few times. This chain uses TRBV30 with TRBJ1-4; D is undetermined. The V gene's germline CDR1 is GTSNPN and CDR2 SVGIG (reference sequence). Trimming shortened V by 0 bases and J by 2 bases, and 4 bases separated the two germline ends. This CDR3 is built from 13 residues. The CDR3 is CAWSVRTNEKLFF. Here the CDR3 DNA reads TGTGCCTGGAGTGTACGGACTAATGAAAAACTGTTTTTT.

The chain employs TRBV7-9 and TRBJ2-2; tentatively, D is TRBD2 (6 bases). V was shortened by 1 base and J by 7 bases, with 10 bases between the two germline ends. The CDR3 sequence is 14 residues long. Germline-derived CDR1 and CDR2 are SEHNR and FQNEAQ (reference sequence). CDR3 DNA: TGTGCCAGCAGCTTAGTGGGACTTGGCGGGGAGCTGTTTTTT. Translated, it gives CASSLVGLGGELFF.

This clonotype was found many times. The chain uses TRBV7-2 and TRBJ2-3; 10 nucleotides match TRBD2. J was trimmed by 2 bases and V by 5 bases; bases with no gene match: 4. There are 15 residues in the CDR3. Germline assignment: CDR1 SGHTA and CDR2 FQGNSA. The CDR3, as DNA: TGTGCCAGCAGCCAACTAGCGGGAACCACAGATACGCAGTATTTT. This sequence encodes CASSQLAGTTDTQYF.

The rearrangement uses TRBV7-2 and TRBJ2-3; 7 bases align to TRBD2. V dropped 3 bases and J dropped 8; count of bases not matched to a gene: 8. Germline CDR1 is SGHTA and CDR2 is FQGNSA. The CDR3 runs 14 residues. In DNA form, the CDR3 reads TGTGCCAGCAGCTTGGGAGGGAGCGGTGGTACGCAGTATTTT. Residues: CASSLGGSGGTQYF. Filled out from reference TRBV7-2 and TRBJ2-3, the complete variable domain reads GAGVSQSPSNKVTEKGKDVELRCDPISGHTALYWYRQSLGQGLEFLIYFQGNSAPDKSGLPSDRFSAERTGGSVSTLTIQRTQQEDSAVYLCASSLGGSGGTQYFGPGTRLTVL.